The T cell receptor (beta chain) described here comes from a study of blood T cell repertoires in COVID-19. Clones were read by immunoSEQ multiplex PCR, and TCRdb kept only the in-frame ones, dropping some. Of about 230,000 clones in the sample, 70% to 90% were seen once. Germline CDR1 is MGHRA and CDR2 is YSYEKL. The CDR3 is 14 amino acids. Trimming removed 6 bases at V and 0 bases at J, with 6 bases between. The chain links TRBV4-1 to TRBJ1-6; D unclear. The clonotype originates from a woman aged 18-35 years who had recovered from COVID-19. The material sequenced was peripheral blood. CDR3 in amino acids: CASSPGSYNSPLHF. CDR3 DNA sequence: TGCGCCAGCAGTCCAGGCTCCTATAATTCACCCCTCCACTTT.